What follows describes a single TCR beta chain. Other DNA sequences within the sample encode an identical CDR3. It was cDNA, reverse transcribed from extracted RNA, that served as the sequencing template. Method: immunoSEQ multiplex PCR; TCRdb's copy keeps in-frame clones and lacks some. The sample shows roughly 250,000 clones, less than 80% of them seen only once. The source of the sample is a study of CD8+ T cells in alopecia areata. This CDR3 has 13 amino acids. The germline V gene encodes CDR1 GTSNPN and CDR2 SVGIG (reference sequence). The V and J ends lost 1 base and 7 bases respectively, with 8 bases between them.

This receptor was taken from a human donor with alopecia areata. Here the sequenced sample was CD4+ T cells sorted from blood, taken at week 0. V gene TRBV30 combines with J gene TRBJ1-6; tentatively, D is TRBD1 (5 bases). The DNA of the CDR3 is TGTGCCTGGAGTGGGCAGGGAAATTCACCCCTCCACTTT. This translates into CAWSGQGNSPLHF.